One sample yielded the 30 T cell receptor beta chains listed below, sequenced in a study of blood T cell repertoires in COVID-19 (dated by TCRdb to about 2020). Receptor amplification or capture employed the immunoSEQ multiplex PCR assay. The table was pulled from immuneACCESS by TCRdb, which kept in-frame rearrangements only. Such tables lose some clones; where checked, under half of the loss comes from unresolved V genes, and the rest has no known cause. The sample table shows under 300,000 clones, and more than 75% are seen once. 2% to 2.5% of the sample is taken by the ten largest. The sample was PBMCs or T cells enriched from blood (not recorded which). These TCRs come from an older woman in a cohort exposed to, infected with or recovered from COVID-19 (not recorded which).

CDR3 loop: CASSELAGGPYEQYF. The CDR3 DNA reads TGTGCCAGCAGCGAACTAGCGGGAGGGCCCTACGAGCAGTACTTC. The chain combines TRBV9 with TRBJ2-7, with TRBD2 identical over 13 bases. CDR1 SGDLS and CDR2 YYNGEE come from the germline V gene. CDR3 size: 15 residues. V shed 3 bases, J shed 2 bases, and the junction held 2 bases outside the gene matches.

This clone has just one count. The chain is built from TRBV2 and TRBJ2-3, with TRBD2 identical over 11 bases. J gave up 2 bases and V 6 bases, and 1 base lay outside the gene matches. Per the germline V gene, CDR1 is SNHLY and CDR2 is FYNNEI. CDR3 length equals 14 residues. CDR3 protein: CASRGLAVTDTQYF. Here the CDR3 DNA reads TGTGCCAGCAGGGGACTAGCGGTCACAGATACGCAGTATTTT.

The chain uses TRBV19 and TRBJ2-1, with a tentative D call TRBD2 (6 bases). CDR3 length: 15 amino acids. Looked up from germline, CDR1 is LNHDA and CDR2 is SQIVND (reference sequence). V gave up 3 bases and J gave up 7 bases, with 16 bases separating them. CDR3 nucleotides: TGTGCCAGTAGTATCGGACTATCACGGTTAAATGAGCAGTTCTTC. It translates to CASSIGLSRLNEQFF. Looking up the rest from reference TRBV19 and TRBJ2-1 gives the full variable domain: DGGITQSPKYLFRKEGQNVTLSCEQNLNHDAMYWYRQDPGQGLRLIYYSQIVNDFQKGDIAEGYSVSREKKESFPLTVTSAQKNPTAFYLCASSIGLSRLNEQFFGPGTRLTVL.

This rearrangement joins TRBV5-4 to TRBJ2-1; D remains unclear. The CDR3 extends over 15 amino acids. Germline V gene sequence: CDR1 SGHNT, CDR2 YYREEE (reference sequence). Trimming stripped 3 bases from V and 7 bases from J, with 17 bases between. The CDR3 region is CASSYKLSKENEQFF. The CDR3 DNA is TGTGCCAGCAGCTACAAATTGTCTAAGGAGAATGAGCAGTTCTTC.

This clone was picked up one time. The V and J genes are TRBV6-4 and TRBJ1-1; the D gene is possibly TRBD1 (6 bases). Trimming shortened V by 0 bases and J by 4 bases, and 15 bases separated the two germline ends. Germline V CDR1 and CDR2: MRHNA, SNTAGT. The length of the CDR3 is 16 residues. CDR3 nucleotides: TGTGCCAGCAGTGACTCTCCGACAGGTTCGGGCACTGAAGCTTTCTTT. Translation gives CASSDSPTGSGTEAFF.

The rearrangement joins TRBV6-6 to TRBJ2-1; TRBD2 aligns across 16 bases. This CDR3 spans 16 amino acids. Looked up from germline, CDR1 is MNHNY and CDR2 is SVGAGI (reference sequence). V was pared by 5 bases and J by 10 bases, with 8 bases of the junction left unmatched. CDR3 amino acids: CASSRGTSGRAQEQFF. The CDR3 DNA sequence: TGTGCCAGCAGTCGAGGGACTAGCGGGAGGGCCCAGGAGCAGTTCTTC.

CDR3 sequence (DNA): TGTGCCAGCGCCACCACACAGAGCTCCTACAATGAGCAGTTCTTC. Its translation is CASATTQSSYNEQFF. The gene calls are TRBV5-4 and TRBJ2-1; no firm D call. In germline, CDR1 is SGHNT, CDR2 YYREEE (reference sequence). V was clipped by 7 bases and J by 0 bases, with 14 bases between them. The CDR3 has 15 residues.

The chain has TRBV5-1 and TRBJ2-5; D might be TRBD1 (6 bases). V lost 0 bases, J lost 4 bases, and 7 bases lay in between. This CDR3 has 13 residues. Germline V lookup: CDR1 SGHRS, CDR2 YFSETQ. Written as DNA, the CDR3 is TGCGCCAGCAGCTTGGGAGGGGGAGAGACCCAGTACTTC. Its protein is CASSLGGGETQYF.

DNA of the CDR3: TGTGCCAGCAGCTTAGGATCCCTCGGGAACGAGCAGTACTTC. Its protein product is CASSLGSLGNEQYF. J is TRBJ2-7 and V is TRBV11-1; D possibly corresponds to TRBD2 (5 bases). Germline V gene lookup returns CDR1 SGHAT and CDR2 FQDESV (reference sequence). V shed 1 base and J shed 5 bases, with 12 bases lying between them. This CDR3 contains 14 residues.

The CDR3 nucleotides are TGTGCCAGCAGCGAAAGCGGCCGCTCCTACGAGCAGTACTTC. It translates to CASSESGRSYEQYF. The chain recombines TRBV9 with TRBJ2-7; D possibly corresponds to TRBD2 (5 bases). The germline V gene encodes CDR1 SGDLS and CDR2 YYNGEE. The CDR3 runs to 14 residues. Trimming left V 3 bases short and J 0 bases short, with 10 bases between.

The genes are TRBV24-1 and TRBJ1-6; D perhaps matches TRBD1 (5 bases). Trimming stripped 10 bases from V and 7 bases from J, with 16 bases between. Per germline, CDR1 KGHDR and CDR2 SFDVKD. The CDR3 is 14 residues long. CDR3 DNA sequence: TGTGCCACGGGGGAGGAGGTCTCGAATTCACCCCTCCACTTT. It yields the protein CATGEEVSNSPLHF.

This rearrangement joins TRBV2 to TRBJ1-4; 9 positions match TRBD1. CDR1 SNHLY and CDR2 FYNNEI come from the germline V gene. Germline trimming cut 6 bases from V and 8 bases from J; bases unmatched to any gene: 10. The CDR3 is 15 amino acids. As DNA, the CDR3 is TGTGCCAGCAGCTCGGGACAGGGAGGCTGGGAAAAACTGTTTTTT. This sequence encodes CASSSGQGGWEKLFF.

CDR3 sequence (DNA): TGCGCCAGCAGCCAATCGGTCGCAGATACGCAGTATTTT. Protein sequence: CASSQSVADTQYF. The chain couples TRBV4-1 to TRBJ2-3; D ambiguous. The germline V and J ends were trimmed by 2 bases and 4 bases, with 7 bases remaining between them. Germline loops: CDR1 MGHRA, CDR2 YSYEKL. The CDR3 length is 13 residues.

The chain carries TRBV5-1 and TRBJ2-3; perhaps TRBD1 as D (5 bases). This CDR3 region has 15 residues. Germline lookup yields CDR1 SGHRS and CDR2 YFSETQ. With 3 bases removed from V and 0 bases from J, the gap between germline ends came to 11 bases. CDR3 bases: TGCGCCAGCAGCTCGACAGTCTCTAGCACAGATACGCAGTATTTT. Protein product: CASSSTVSSTDTQYF.

The chain couples TRBV27 to TRBJ1-1, with 9 positions matching TRBD1. Germline-derived CDR1 and CDR2 are MNHEY and SMNVEV (reference sequence). CDR3 length: 14 residues. The ends lost 6 bases at V and 5 bases at J; junction bases unmatched: 7. The CDR3 sequence: CASSRGQGRTEAFF. CDR3 nucleotide sequence: TGTGCCAGCAGCCGAGGACAGGGGAGGACTGAAGCTTTCTTT.

The genes are TRBV28 and TRBJ2-7, with D perhaps matching TRBD2 (6 bases). CDR1 is MDHEN, CDR2 SYDVKM, per germline. Trimming left V 4 bases short and J 3 bases short, with 13 bases between. The CDR3 is 14 residues long. The CDR3 nucleotides are TGTGCCAGCAGTTCGGACTACCGAGGCTACGAGCAGTACTTC. It encodes CASSSDYRGYEQYF.

The CDR3 region is CATLYEQYF. CDR3 DNA sequence: TGTGCCACCCTCTACGAGCAGTACTTC. The chain has TRBV10-3 and TRBJ2-7; D uncertain. Germline lookup yields CDR1 ENHRY and CDR2 SYGVKD. The CDR3 extends over 9 amino acids. Trimming stripped 10 bases from V and 3 bases from J, with 4 bases between.

The CDR3 DNA reads TGTGCCAGCAGCCTGTTACAGGGGAAGGGCAATGAGCAGTTCTTC. Translating gives CASSLLQGKGNEQFF. The rearrangement uses TRBV7-2 and TRBJ2-1, with 7 bases lining up with TRBD1. The CDR3 contains 15 residues. Trimming took 5 bases from V and 6 from J; bases not matched to a gene: 10. Germline CDR1 SGHTA, CDR2 FQGNSA. Complete variable domain (other parts from reference TRBV7-2 and TRBJ2-1): GAGVSQSPSNKVTEKGKDVELRCDPISGHTALYWYRQSLGQGLEFLIYFQGNSAPDKSGLPSDRFSAERTGGSVSTLTIQRTQQEDSAVYLCASSLLQGKGNEQFFGPGTRLTVL.

The chain links TRBV28 to TRBJ2-7; a possible D gene is TRBD1 (6 bases). Between the trimmed V and J ends, which lost 9 bases and 2 bases, there was a span of 14 bases. The CDR3 runs 13 residues. In germline, CDR1 is MDHEN, CDR2 SYDVKM. The CDR3 sequence: CASNRVRAYEQYF. The CDR3 DNA follows: TGTGCCAGTAACAGGGTTAGGGCCTACGAGCAGTACTTC. Using reference TRBV28 and TRBJ2-7 for the parts outside the CDR3, the full variable domain is DVKVTQSSRYLVKRTGEKVFLECVQDMDHENMFWYRQDPGLGLRLIYFSYDVKMKEKGDIPEGYSVSREKKERFSLILESASTNQTSMYLCASNRVRAYEQYFGPGTRLTVT.

The chain couples TRBV12-3 or TRBV12-4 to TRBJ2-1; unclear D gene. V lost 4 bases to trimming and J lost 12 bases, with 13 bases between them. The CDR3 covers 12 residues. CDR3 protein: CASSSGTPGQFF. CDR3 nucleotides: TGTGCCAGCAGTTCCGGCACCCCGGGGCAGTTCTTC.

Concerning this clone: The same CDR3 is also encoded by other DNA sequences in this sample. The rearrangement joins TRBV12-3 or TRBV12-4 to TRBJ1-1, with D possibly TRBD1 on 5 matching bases. The CDR3 length is 13 residues. Trimming pared 4 bases from V and 1 base from J, leaving 7 bases between. CDR3 residues: CASSWGQNTEAFF. In nucleotides, the CDR3 is TGTGCCAGCAGTTGGGGCCAGAACACTGAAGCTTTCTTT.

The chain links TRBV24-1 to TRBJ2-7, with 12 nucleotides matching TRBD2. This CDR3 spans 15 amino acids. Germline V CDR1 and CDR2: KGHDR, SFDVKD. Trimming removed 4 bases from V and 5 bases from J; junction bases left unmatched: 5. The CDR3: CATSETSGRVDEQYF. For the CDR3, the DNA is TGTGCCACCAGTGAGACTAGCGGGAGAGTCGACGAGCAGTACTTC.

This chain uses TRBV7-3 with TRBJ2-3; maybe TRBD1 (6 bases). The CDR3 has 14 residues. Deletions cut 3 bases from V and 6 bases from J, with 13 bases between. CDR1 is SGHTA, CDR2 FQGTGA, per germline. The CDR3 DNA follows: TGTGCCAGCAGCTTGAGCAGGGGAGAGGATACGCAGTATTTT. Protein: CASSLSRGEDTQYF.

This chain links TRBV5-1 with TRBJ1-2, with a weak D call TRBD1 (6 bases). V was trimmed by 4 bases and J by 8 bases, leaving 15 bases between them. The CDR3 is 13 amino acids. Germline V gene sequence: CDR1 SGHRS, CDR2 YFSETQ. CDR3 in amino acids: CASSRKGEGGYTF. CDR3 bases: TGCGCCAGCAGCAGAAAGGGGGAGGGCGGCTACACCTTC.

The chain uses TRBV5-1 and TRBJ1-4; 9 bases are shared with TRBD1. CDR1 is SGHRS and CDR2 is YFSETQ in the germline V gene. V shed 4 bases, J shed 6 bases, and the junction held 7 bases outside the gene matches. The CDR3 extends over 15 amino acids. The CDR3 protein is CASSQGGQGHEKLFF. Here the CDR3 DNA reads TGCGCCAGCAGCCAAGGGGGACAGGGACATGAAAAACTGTTTTTT.

This clone has just one count. The CDR3 here is CASSFHLGPNTEAFF. The DNA of the CDR3 is TGTGCCAGCAGTTTCCACCTGGGGCCGAACACTGAAGCTTTCTTT. The rearrangement joins TRBV6-6 to TRBJ1-1, with D tentatively TRBD1 (5 bases). CDR3 length equals 15 residues. Per germline, CDR1 MNHNY and CDR2 SVGAGI (reference sequence). The V and J ends lost 4 bases and 1 base respectively, with 13 bases between them.

Of note for this clone: Other nucleotide sequences in the sample specify the same CDR3. The chain recombines TRBV2 with TRBJ1-2; D gene uncertain. CDR1 SNHLY and CDR2 FYNNEI come from the germline V gene. Trimming removed 5 bases at V and 2 bases at J, with 6 bases between. The CDR3 has 12 amino acids. CDR3 coding DNA: TGTGCCAGCAGTACAGAAAACTATGGCTACACCTTC. Encoded protein: CASSTENYGYTF.

J is TRBJ2-1 and V is TRBV6-5, with 8 nucleotides matching TRBD1. CDR3 length equals 16 residues. Trimming at V came to 4 bases and at J to 3 bases, leaving 8 bases not matched to a gene. Germline V gene lookup returns CDR1 MNHEY and CDR2 SVGAGI. The CDR3 sequence is CASSSPTGQGYNEQFF. CDR3 nucleotides: TGTGCCAGCAGTTCCCCGACCGGACAGGGCTACAATGAGCAGTTCTTC.

The chain couples TRBV10-3 to TRBJ1-2, with D maybe TRBD1 (6 bases). The CDR3 length is 16 residues. Germline V lookup: CDR1 ENHRY, CDR2 SYGVKD. V gave up 0 bases and J gave up 3 bases, with 14 bases separating them. CDR3 in DNA: TGTGCCATCAGTGAGTCGACGGGGGGGCCGGACTATGGCTACACCTTC. Amino acid sequence: CAISESTGGPDYGYTF.

The gene calls are TRBV7-9 and TRBJ1-2; 11 bases line up with TRBD1. The germline V gene encodes CDR1 SEHNR and CDR2 FQNEAQ (reference sequence). The CDR3 contains 15 residues. The J segment lost 6 bases and the V segment lost 5 bases, leaving 8 bases of the junction unmatched. The CDR3 loop reads CASSPGTGGGDGYTF. In DNA form, the CDR3 reads TGTGCCAGCAGCCCCGGGACAGGGGGAGGCGATGGCTACACCTTC.